A single sample gave rise to the 12 T cell receptor beta chains below, sequenced in a study of T cell responses to AZD1222 COVID-19 vaccine. Measured with immunoSEQ multiplex PCR; TCRdb has only the in-frame clones, and not every one. This sample carries approximately 180,000 clones, around 88% of them seen once, and the ten largest clones take roughly 8%. The specimen was peripheral blood, collected on day 0 of AZD1222 vaccination. Every receptor here comes from an adult in good health.

This clone was seen a handful of times. The chain is built from TRBV4-3 and TRBJ1-6; unclear D gene. The CDR3 contains 13 residues. Per the germline V gene, CDR1 is LGHNA and CDR2 is YSLEER. V dropped 1 base and J dropped 7 bases, with 5 bases sitting between them. As DNA, the CDR3 is TGCGCCAGCAGCCAAGGATCCAATTCACCCCTCCACTTT. As protein: CASSQGSNSPLHF.

The gene calls are TRBV7-9 and TRBJ2-7; D may match TRBD1 or TRBD2 (5 bases each). The CDR3 runs 13 residues. Germline-derived CDR1 and CDR2 are SEHNR and FQNEAQ (reference sequence). Trimming removed 1 base at V and 3 bases at J, with 7 bases between. The DNA for the CDR3 is TGTGCCAGCAGCTTAGGAGGGGACTACGAGCAGTACTTC. It yields the protein CASSLGGDYEQYF.

The table lists this clone with a few counts. This chain uses TRBV27 with TRBJ2-7; perhaps TRBD2 as D (5 bases). Trimming stripped 3 bases from V and 5 bases from J, with 17 bases between. The CDR3 is 15 residues long. Germline V gives CDR1 MNHEY, CDR2 SMNVEV (reference sequence). Here the CDR3 reads CASSFLATGKDEQYF. As DNA, the CDR3 is TGTGCCAGCAGTTTCCTCGCCACGGGAAAAGACGAGCAGTACTTC.

The V and J genes are TRBV4-1 and TRBJ2-7; 9 positions match TRBD1. The CDR3 has 20 amino acids. J gave up 1 base and V 0 bases, and 16 bases lay outside the gene matches. Germline CDR1 MGHRA, CDR2 YSYEKL. The CDR3 nucleotides read TGCGCCAGCAGCCAAGAGTGGGGAGGGACAGGGAGGGCCAATTCCTACGAGCAGTACTTC. Its protein is CASSQEWGGTGRANSYEQYF.

The chain employs TRBV4-3 and TRBJ2-7; 10 bases agree with TRBD1. Trimming removed 0 bases from V and 2 bases from J; junction bases left unmatched: 16. CDR1 is LGHNA and CDR2 is YSLEER in the germline V gene. CDR3 length: 20 amino acids. CDR3 protein: CASSQDYEYRDRGSPYEQYF. The CDR3 DNA reads TGCGCCAGCAGCCAAGATTACGAATACCGGGACAGGGGATCCCCCTACGAGCAGTACTTC.

The rearrangement uses TRBV4-2 and TRBJ1-6; 8 positions match TRBD1. Trimming at V came to 0 bases and at J to 0 bases, leaving 13 bases not matched to a gene. The germline V gene has CDR1 LGHNA and CDR2 YNFKEQ. The CDR3 spans 21 residues. The CDR3 loop is CASSQDVSAPRGRSYNSPLHF. CDR3 nucleotide sequence: TGTGCCAGCAGCCAAGATGTAAGTGCTCCCAGGGGGCGCTCCTATAATTCACCCCTCCACTTT.

The chain combines TRBV7-6 with TRBJ2-7; D perhaps matches TRBD2 (6 bases). The CDR3 is made up of 13 amino acids. The germline gives CDR1 SGHVS, CDR2 FNYEAQ. Trimming took 1 base from V and 7 from J, leaving 11 bases between them. This CDR3 reads CASSLGPAGEQYF. In DNA, the CDR3 is TGTGCCAGCAGCTTAGGTCCCGCGGGAGAGCAGTACTTC.

The rearrangement joins TRBV7-9 to TRBJ2-3; 9 nucleotides match TRBD2. The CDR3 is 16 amino acids. After removal of 5 bases from V and 4 bases from J, the junction contained 10 bases not matched to a gene. Germline loops: CDR1 SEHNR, CDR2 FQNEAQ (reference sequence). The CDR3 nucleotides read TGTGCCAGCAGCCCAAGACCGGGACTAGCCGCAGATACGCAGTATTTT. As protein: CASSPRPGLAADTQYF.

V and J are TRBV28 and TRBJ1-1; possibly TRBD1 for D (5 bases). V was pared by 6 bases and J by 10 bases, with 15 bases between. Germline V lookup: CDR1 MDHEN, CDR2 SYDVKM. This CDR3 contains 12 residues. This CDR3 is CASSSGESGAFF. CDR3 sequence (DNA): TGTGCCAGCAGCTCGGGGGAAAGCGGAGCTTTCTTT.

The chain combines TRBV29-1 with TRBJ2-3; D may correspond to TRBD1 or TRBD2 (5 bases each). This CDR3 spans 13 amino acids. V gave up 4 bases and J gave up 1 base, with 9 bases separating them. Germline CDR1 reads SQVTM; CDR2 reads ANQGSEA. The CDR3 region has the DNA TGCAGCGTTGCCATGGGGGGCACAGATACGCAGTATTTT. This gives the protein CSVAMGGTDTQYF.

The chain is built from TRBV15 and TRBJ2-1, with 10 bases identical to TRBD2. Germline V gene lookup returns CDR1 LNHNV and CDR2 YYDKDF (reference sequence). The J segment lost 5 bases and the V segment lost 1 base, leaving 11 bases of the junction unmatched. This CDR3 contains 18 residues. The CDR3 loop reads CATSRGAGGATFDNEQFF. For the CDR3, the DNA is TGTGCCACCAGCAGAGGAGCGGGGGGGGCCACTTTCGACAATGAGCAGTTCTTC. Full variable domain (remainder filled in from reference TRBV15 and TRBJ2-1): DAMVIQNPRYQVTQFGKPVTLSCSQTLNHNVMYWYQQKSSQAPKLLFHYYDKDFNNEADTPDNFQSRRPNTSFCFLDIRSPGLGDTAMYLCATSRGAGGATFDNEQFFGPGTRLTVL.

CDR3 residues: CASSIQGQGLVYSPLHF. The CDR3 region has the DNA TGTGCCAGCAGCATACAGGGACAGGGGTTAGTTTATTCACCCCTCCACTTT. This chain connects TRBV5-6 to TRBJ1-6; TRBD1 matches 10 bases. The CDR3 consists of 17 residues. Germline lookup yields CDR1 SGHDT and CDR2 YYEEEE. V lost 4 bases, J lost 8 bases, and 12 bases stayed unmatched.